Listed below are T cell receptor beta chains from one sample, sequenced in a study of cytomegalovirus exposure and HLA in healthy donors. Here immunoSEQ multiplex PCR was the method, and the copy in TCRdb shows in-frame clones only, minus some. The repertoire holds roughly 190,000 clones, with around 82% as singletons. The sequenced sample was PBMCs. These receptors all come from a woman aged 25-40 years in good health and CMV-seropositive. Each CDR3 is given with its conserved first and last residue. D genes are given only for firm matches. Expanded clones get a size class; other rows say once, few or many, or leave the size out.

d_gene	v_gene	abundance	j_gene	CDR3nt	CDR3aa
TRBD2	TRBV2	once	TRBJ2-1	TGTGCCAGCAGTGAACTAGCGGGAGGGAATGAGCAGTTCTTC	CASSELAGGNEQFF
NA	TRBV10-3	NA	TRBJ1-5	TGTGCCAGCGATCAGGGCCAACATAGCAATCAGCCCCAGCATTTT	CASDQGQHSNQPQHF
NA	TRBV4-3	NA	TRBJ2-2	TGCGCCAGCAGCTGGGCAGACTACAACACCGGGGAGCTGTTTTTT	CASSWADYNTGELFF
TRBD1	TRBV5-1	NA	TRBJ2-3	TGCGCCAGCAGCTATAGGGGGCTGGTTACAGATACGCAGTATTTT	CASSYRGLVTDTQYF
TRBD1	TRBV30	NA	TRBJ1-1	TGTGCCTGGAGTGTTTGGAGGGACAGGACTGAAGCTTTCTTT	CAWSVWRDRTEAFF
NA	TRBV21-1	NA	TRBJ2-6	TGTGCCAGCAGCAATGCCCTAGCGGGAGGGCCGGGGGCCAACGTCCTGACTTTC	CASSNALAGGPGANVLTF
NA	TRBV5-4	NA	TRBJ1-1	TGTGCCAGCAGCGTCCGGGACACTGAAGCTTTCTTT	CASSVRDTEAFF
NA	TRBV5-1	NA	TRBJ1-1	TGCGCCAGCACCCCAGAGGGATGGGGCACTGAAGCTTTCTTT	CASTPEGWGTEAFF
TRBD2	TRBV6-4	NA	TRBJ2-3	TGTGCCAGCAGTGAGACTAGCGGGATCACAGATACGCAGTATTTT	CASSETSGITDTQYF
NA	TRBV6-1	once	TRBJ1-5	TGTGCCAGCACCGCGGGGACGTATAGCAATCAGCCCCAGCATTTT	CASTAGTYSNQPQHF
NA	TRBV30	NA	TRBJ2-4	TGTGCCTGGAGTGTGAACAGGATTAAAAACATTCAGTACTTC	CAWSVNRIKNIQYF
TRBD1	TRBV19	NA	TRBJ1-2	TGTGCCAGTAGTCAAGAGACAGGGAATCGGTATGGCTACACCTTC	CASSQETGNRYGYTF
NA	TRBV6-5	NA	TRBJ1-5	TGTGCCAGCAGTGAAAACAGGGATCAGCCCCAGCATTTT	CASSENRDQPQHF
NA	TRBV6-1	NA	TRBJ1-5	TGTGCCACCCGACAGTCCTATAGCAATCAGCCCCAGCATTTT	CATRQSYSNQPQHF
NA	TRBV4-2	NA	TRBJ2-7	TGTGCCAGCAGCCCCAGGTGGGCCTACGAGCAGTACTTC	CASSPRWAYEQYF
TRBD2	TRBV2	NA	TRBJ2-1	TGTGCCAGCAGTATAGCGGGGGGCCTCTACAATGAGCAGTTCTTC	CASSIAGGLYNEQFF
TRBD2	TRBV18	NA	TRBJ2-1	TGTGCCAGCTCACTCACACGCCTGGTAGCGGGGAATGAGCAGTTCTTC	CASSLTRLVAGNEQFF
TRBD2	TRBV29-1	NA	TRBJ2-3	TGCAGCGTTGTACCACTAGCGGGAGACGGAGATACGCAGTATTTT	CSVVPLAGDGDTQYF
NA	TRBV28	NA	TRBJ2-3	TGTGCCAGCAGTTTCGGCGGGTTGGATACGCAGTATTTT	CASSFGGLDTQYF
NA	TRBV5-1	NA	TRBJ1-2	TGCGCCAGCAGCTTGGGGGACGGGAGAATCTATGGCTACACCTTC	CASSLGDGRIYGYTF
TRBD1	TRBV10-1	NA	TRBJ2-4	TGCGCCAGCAGTGATCGTGGAGGGACAGGCTGGGACTTC	CASSDRGGTGWDF
NA	TRBV28	NA	TRBJ2-7	TGTGCCAGCAGACCCAGCGGGTGGGTGGGCTACGAGCAGTACTTC	CASRPSGWVGYEQYF
NA	TRBV27	NA	TRBJ2-3	TGTGCCAGCAGTTTATTTCCTAGCTCGCCAGATACGCAGTATTTT	CASSLFPSSPDTQYF
NA	TRBV2	NA	TRBJ2-7	TGTGCCAGCAGTGGGAGGTTCTCCTACGAGCAGTACTTC	CASSGRFSYEQYF
NA	TRBV7-9	NA	TRBJ1-1	TGTGCCAGCAGCTTAGGGACAGTGAACACTGAAGCTTTCTTT	CASSLGTVNTEAFF
NA	TRBV5-5	NA	TRBJ2-3	TGTGCCAGCAGCGCCTCCGCGTCGGGGGGCTCAAGGGATACGCAGTATTTT	CASSASASGGSRDTQYF
TRBD1	TRBV5-1	NA	TRBJ2-1	TGCGCCAGCAGCTTCACGGACAGGGGCTCCTACAATGAGCAGTTCTTC	CASSFTDRGSYNEQFF
NA	TRBV5-6	NA	TRBJ2-1	TGTGCCAGCAGCTTTGCAAGGGGTTACAATGAGCAGTTCTTC	CASSFARGYNEQFF
NA	TRBV5-1	few	TRBJ2-5	TGCGCCAGCAGCTTGGCGGAGACCCAGTACTTC	CASSLAETQYF
NA	TRBV5-4	NA	TRBJ1-6	TGTGCCAGCAGCGAACGGGACATCGGTTCACCCCTCCACTTT	CASSERDIGSPLHF
NA	TRBV11-3	few	TRBJ2-3	TGTGCCAGCAGCTTAGGAGGGAGCGGAAGCACAGATACGCAGTATTTT	CASSLGGSGSTDTQYF
NA	TRBV7-2	NA	TRBJ2-2	TGTGCCAGCAGCTCCGGGGGACCCGGGGAGCTGTTTTTT	CASSSGGPGELFF
NA	TRBV5-5	NA	TRBJ1-3	TGTGCCAGCAGCTTGGAGAGCTCTGGAAACACCATATATTTT	CASSLESSGNTIYF
NA	TRBV7-9	NA	TRBJ2-7	TGTGCCAGCAGCCCAGACATCATCTCCCCCGAGCAGTACTTC	CASSPDIISPEQYF
TRBD1	TRBV30	few	TRBJ2-6	TGTGCCGTTGACAGGGCTGGGGCCAACGTCCTGACTTTC	CAVDRAGANVLTF
TRBD1	TRBV5-1	NA	TRBJ1-1	TGCGCCAGCAGCTTAGACAGGGCCGTGAACACTGAAGCTTTCTTT	CASSLDRAVNTEAFF
TRBD1	TRBV28	NA	TRBJ1-1	TGTGCCAGCAGTTTAACAGGGGGCAACGTGGTGGCTTTCTTT	CASSLTGGNVVAFF
TRBD2	TRBV9	NA	TRBJ2-1	TGTGCCAGCAGCGTAGCGACTAGCGGGAGCTATGAGCAGTTCTTC	CASSVATSGSYEQFF
TRBD1	TRBV5-6	NA	TRBJ1-1	TGTGCCAGCAGCAGGCCCACAGGGGGCCTATCTTTCTTT	CASSRPTGGLSFF
NA	TRBV4-1	NA	TRBJ1-6	TGCGCCAGCAGCCAAGGAGAGAGAAATTCACCCCTCCACTTT	CASSQGERNSPLHF
TRBD1	TRBV30	NA	TRBJ1-4	TGTGCCTGGAGCCTCACGAGGGGGCTTACTAATGAAAAACTGTTTTTT	CAWSLTRGLTNEKLFF
NA	TRBV7-3	NA	TRBJ2-1	TGTGCCAGCAGCTTAAGCGCGGGCTCCTACAATGAGCAGTTCTTC	CASSLSAGSYNEQFF
TRBD1	TRBV27	NA	TRBJ1-4	TGTGCCAGCAGTTTAGCGGACAGGGGCGGAAAACTGTTTTTT	CASSLADRGGKLFF